The rows below give T cell receptor beta chains drawn from one sample of a study of patients and donors after allogeneic stem cell transplantation. TCRdb used MiXCR to reprocess the RT-PCR reads, holding one entry per CDR3 protein. The sample carries about 960,000 distinct CDR3 sequences, approximately 19% recorded once. Sequenced input: blood, either unsorted or a sorted T cell fraction (not recorded which). Source of these receptors: a human donor who was either an allogeneic HSCT recipient or a stem cell or donor lymphocyte infusion donor (not recorded which). It is not recorded whose cells these are; they may come from a transplant donor. Both conserved end residues are part of each CDR3.

J: TRBJ2-7
V: TRBV15
CDR3: CATSRDQAGISYEQYF

J: TRBJ2-1
V: TRBV5-1
CDR3: CASRISVNEQFF

J: TRBJ2-7
V: TRBV20-1
CDR3: CSAKTSGSSEQYF

J: TRBJ2-5
V: TRBV10-3
CDR3: CAIQSHAEVTQYF

J: TRBJ2-1
V: TRBV11-2
CDR3: CASRGGLGAFLNEQFF

J: TRBJ2-3
V: TRBV9
CDR3: CASSVDAGLRTDTQYF

J: TRBJ1-2
V: TRBV29-1
CDR3: CSVPRASRYGYTF

J: TRBJ2-7
V: TRBV4-3
CDR3: CASSQLAVGPYEQYF

J: TRBJ2-3
V: TRBV9
CDR3: CASSVDSSSTDTQYF

J: TRBJ1-2
V: TRBV28
CDR3: CASSLVSGNGYTF

J: TRBJ1-5
V: TRBV7-2
CDR3: CASSLVGGLNQPQHF

J: TRBJ2-1
V: TRBV5-1
CDR3: CASSPNIDNEQFF

J: TRBJ1-3
V: TRBV4-2
CDR3: CASSQEQGMNGNTIYF

J: TRBJ2-3
V: TRBV7-8
CDR3: CASSLRDRGLDTDTQYF

J: TRBJ1-2
V: TRBV20-1
CDR3: CSARTWTGRNGYTF

J: TRBJ2-5
V: TRBV20-1
CDR3: CSARQLGRGEYQETQYF

J: TRBJ1-4
V: TRBV30
CDR3: CAWSRLGREKLFF

J: TRBJ1-1
V: TRBV9
CDR3: CASSDGTEGVTEAFF

J: TRBJ2-5
V: TRBV7-2
CDR3: CASSIGTSVETQYF

J: TRBJ2-7
V: TRBV6-2/TRBV6-3
CDR3: CASSSYTLGLAGVAQF

J: TRBJ2-3
V: TRBV27
CDR3: CASSSNRGTEADTQYF

J: TRBJ1-6
V: TRBV6-2/TRBV6-3
CDR3: CASSYSIRLEDSPLHF

J: TRBJ2-3
V: TRBV5-5
CDR3: CASSLVETGITDTQYF

J: TRBJ1-2
V: TRBV12-3/TRBV12-4
CDR3: CASSLAFPTITYGGYTF

J: TRBJ2-3
V: TRBV12-3/TRBV12-4
CDR3: CASSSSDTQYF

J: TRBJ2-7
V: TRBV7-9
CDR3: CASSFDRLAYEQYF

J: TRBJ1-1
V: TRBV29-1
CDR3: CSVPTDPDTEAFF

J: TRBJ1-1
V: TRBV24-1
CDR3: CATSWGGTEAFF

J: TRBJ1-4
V: TRBV20-1
CDR3: CSARPPSEEKLFF

J: TRBJ2-3
V: TRBV4-2
CDR3: CASSQELKGAHVTYF

J: TRBJ2-2
V: TRBV7-6
CDR3: CASSLVGGQGYAGELFF

J: TRBJ1-2
V: TRBV6-1
CDR3: CASSREAVYGYTF

J: TRBJ1-3
V: TRBV25-1
CDR3: CASSEPGLSGNTIYF

J: TRBJ1-6
V: TRBV12-3/TRBV12-4
CDR3: CASSPQVAGSPLHF

J: TRBJ1-1
V: TRBV15
CDR3: CATFYPYPGGTEAFF

J: TRBJ2-5
V: TRBV20-1
CDR3: CSARHGGSQETQYF

J: TRBJ1-4
V: TRBV12-3/TRBV12-4
CDR3: CASSRSGPGGEKLFF

J: TRBJ2-2
V: TRBV10-3
CDR3: CAIIDPRGGELFF

J: TRBJ2-2
V: TRBV28
CDR3: CASTYRQGVNTGELFF

J: TRBJ2-7
V: TRBV4-2
CDR3: CASSQVSLAGLSYEQYF

J: TRBJ2-5
V: TRBV5-1
CDR3: CASSLGQSVAQYF

J: TRBJ2-7
V: TRBV20-1
CDR3: CSAQTRGRTYEQYF

J: TRBJ2-7
V: TRBV12-3/TRBV12-4
CDR3: CASSVTGYEQYF

J: TRBJ2-1
V: TRBV4-1
CDR3: CASSQNYNEQFF

J: TRBJ2-7
V: TRBV4-1
CDR3: CASSRAGGYEQYF

J: TRBJ2-4
V: TRBV20-1
CDR3: CSARDIGGVTKNIQYF

J: TRBJ1-2
V: TRBV7-9
CDR3: CASSSRDRASLGYGYTF

J: TRBJ2-2
V: TRBV20-1
CDR3: CSARKYAEGAGELFF

J: TRBJ1-2
V: TRBV5-6
CDR3: CASSLTQGDFLGYTF

J: TRBJ2-7
V: TRBV2
CDR3: CASQGLARGYEQYF

J: TRBJ1-1
V: TRBV20-1
CDR3: CSARVERKENTEAFF

J: TRBJ1-1
V: TRBV12-3/TRBV12-4
CDR3: CASSPLGKSGLTEAFF

J: TRBJ1-1
V: TRBV30
CDR3: CAWSLGRNTEAFF

J: TRBJ1-4
V: TRBV12-3/TRBV12-4
CDR3: CASSFAGTSLATNEKLFF

J: TRBJ1-1
V: TRBV6-2/TRBV6-3
CDR3: CASSTTGRTEAFF